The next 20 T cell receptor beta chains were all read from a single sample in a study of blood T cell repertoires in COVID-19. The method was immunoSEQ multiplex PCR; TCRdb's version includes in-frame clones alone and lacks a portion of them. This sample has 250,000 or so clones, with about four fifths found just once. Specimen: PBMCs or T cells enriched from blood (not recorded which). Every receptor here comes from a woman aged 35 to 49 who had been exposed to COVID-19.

This chain's CDR3 is CASSFLGDTEAFF. The CDR3 DNA is TGTGCCAGCAGTTTTCTCGGGGACACTGAAGCTTTCTTT. The chain is built from TRBV12-3 or TRBV12-4 and TRBJ1-1; D remains ambiguous. This CDR3 spans 13 amino acids. V shed 3 bases and J shed 3 bases, with 8 bases lying between them.

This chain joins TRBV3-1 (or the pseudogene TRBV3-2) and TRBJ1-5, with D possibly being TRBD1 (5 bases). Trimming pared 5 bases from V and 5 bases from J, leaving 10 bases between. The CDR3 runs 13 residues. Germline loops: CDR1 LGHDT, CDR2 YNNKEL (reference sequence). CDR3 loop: CASSVGRDQPQHF. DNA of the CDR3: TGTGCCAGCAGCGTTGGCAGGGATCAGCCCCAGCATTTT.

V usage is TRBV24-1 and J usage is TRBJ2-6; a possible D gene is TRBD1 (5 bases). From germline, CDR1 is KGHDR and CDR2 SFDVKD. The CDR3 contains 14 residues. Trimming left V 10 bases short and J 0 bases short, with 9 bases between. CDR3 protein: CATQQDSGANVLTF. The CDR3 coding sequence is TGTGCCACTCAACAGGACTCTGGGGCCAACGTCCTGACTTTC.

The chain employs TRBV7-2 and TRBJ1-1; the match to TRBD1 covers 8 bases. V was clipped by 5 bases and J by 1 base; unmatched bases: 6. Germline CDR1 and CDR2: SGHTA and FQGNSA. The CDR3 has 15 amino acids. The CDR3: CASSRTGGTNTEAFF. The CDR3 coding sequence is TGTGCCAGCAGCAGAACAGGGGGGACGAACACTGAAGCTTTCTTT.

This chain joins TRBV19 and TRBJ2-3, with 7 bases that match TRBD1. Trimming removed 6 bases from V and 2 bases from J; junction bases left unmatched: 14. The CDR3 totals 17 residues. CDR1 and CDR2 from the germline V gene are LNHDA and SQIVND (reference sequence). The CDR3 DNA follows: TGTGCCAGTAGATACGGGACAGACTTAAGTATCACAGATACGCAGTATTTT. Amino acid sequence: CASRYGTDLSITDTQYF.

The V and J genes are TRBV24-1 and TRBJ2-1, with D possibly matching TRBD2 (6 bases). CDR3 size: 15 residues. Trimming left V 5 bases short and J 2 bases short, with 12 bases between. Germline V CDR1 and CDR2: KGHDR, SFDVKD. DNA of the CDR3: TGTGCCACCAGTGGGAGGGGAAGCACCTACAATGAGCAGTTCTTC. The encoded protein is CATSGRGSTYNEQFF.

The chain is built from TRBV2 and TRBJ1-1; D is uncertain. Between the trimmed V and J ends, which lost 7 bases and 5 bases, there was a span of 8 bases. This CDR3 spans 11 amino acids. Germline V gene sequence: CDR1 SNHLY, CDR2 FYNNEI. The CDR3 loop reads CASTPETEAFF. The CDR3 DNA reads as TGTGCCAGCACACCCGAGACTGAAGCTTTCTTT.

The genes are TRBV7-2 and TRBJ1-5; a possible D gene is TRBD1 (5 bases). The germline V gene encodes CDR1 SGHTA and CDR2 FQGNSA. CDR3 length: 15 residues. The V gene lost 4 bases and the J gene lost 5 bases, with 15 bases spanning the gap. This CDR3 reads CASSSTQDTYQPQHF. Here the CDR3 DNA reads TGTGCCAGCAGCTCAACCCAGGACACCTATCAGCCCCAGCATTTT.

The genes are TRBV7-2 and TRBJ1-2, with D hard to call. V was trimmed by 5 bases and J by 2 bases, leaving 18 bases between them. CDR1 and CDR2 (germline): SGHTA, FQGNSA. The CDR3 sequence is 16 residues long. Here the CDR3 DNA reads TGTGCCAGCAGCGCCGGGGTTACTATGTACAACTATGGCTACACCTTC. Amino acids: CASSAGVTMYNYGYTF.

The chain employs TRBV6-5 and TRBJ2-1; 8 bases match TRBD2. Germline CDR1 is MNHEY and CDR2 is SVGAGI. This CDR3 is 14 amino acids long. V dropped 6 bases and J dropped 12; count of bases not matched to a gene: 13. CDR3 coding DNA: TGTGCCAGCAGCAAAACGCGCAGCGGGGGTAGGCAGTTCTTC. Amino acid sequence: CASSKTRSGGRQFF.

CDR3 DNA sequence: TGTGCCAGCAGCTCCCCGGGACAAAACACTGAAGCTTTCTTT. Protein product: CASSSPGQNTEAFF. The rearrangement uses TRBV3-1 (or the pseudogene TRBV3-2) and TRBJ1-1; D might be TRBD1 (6 bases). The CDR3 length is 14 residues. Germline V gives CDR1 LGHDT, CDR2 YNNKEL (reference sequence). Trimming took off 5 bases at V and 2 bases at J, with 12 bases between the two ends.

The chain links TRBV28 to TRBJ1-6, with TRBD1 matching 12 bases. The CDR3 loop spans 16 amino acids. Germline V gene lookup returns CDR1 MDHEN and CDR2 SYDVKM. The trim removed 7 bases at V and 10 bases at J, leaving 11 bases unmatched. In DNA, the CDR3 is TGTGCCAGCAAGGGGACAGGGGGCGGGGAAGGGTCACCCCTCCACTTT. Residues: CASKGTGGGEGSPLHF.

Written as DNA, the CDR3 is TGTGCCACCAGCAATGACCTTGGGACAGGGTCAGAGCTGTTTTTT. As protein: CATSNDLGTGSELFF. The chain uses TRBV15 and TRBJ2-2; TRBD1 matches at 9 bases. J lost 11 bases, V lost 4 bases, and 11 bases had no gene match. This CDR3 contains 15 residues. Germline V gives CDR1 LNHNV, CDR2 YYDKDF (reference sequence).

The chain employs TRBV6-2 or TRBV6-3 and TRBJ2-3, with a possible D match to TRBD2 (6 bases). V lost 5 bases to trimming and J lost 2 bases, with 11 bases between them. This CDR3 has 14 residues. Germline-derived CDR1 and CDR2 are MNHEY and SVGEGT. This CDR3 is CASSGRGNTDTQYF. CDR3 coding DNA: TGTGCCAGCAGTGGGCGGGGAAACACAGATACGCAGTATTTT.

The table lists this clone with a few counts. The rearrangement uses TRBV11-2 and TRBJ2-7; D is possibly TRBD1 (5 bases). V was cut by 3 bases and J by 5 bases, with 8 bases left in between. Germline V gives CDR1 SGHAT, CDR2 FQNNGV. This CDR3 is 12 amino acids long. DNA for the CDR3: TGTGCCAGCAGCTTGGGGCCGGACGAGCAGTACTTC. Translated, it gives CASSLGPDEQYF.

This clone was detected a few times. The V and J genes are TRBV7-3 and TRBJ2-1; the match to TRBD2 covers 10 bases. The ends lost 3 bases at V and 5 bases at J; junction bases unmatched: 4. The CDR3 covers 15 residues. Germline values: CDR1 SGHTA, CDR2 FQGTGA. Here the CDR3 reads CASSFTSGADNEQFF. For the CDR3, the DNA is TGTGCCAGCAGCTTTACTAGCGGGGCGGACAATGAGCAGTTCTTC.

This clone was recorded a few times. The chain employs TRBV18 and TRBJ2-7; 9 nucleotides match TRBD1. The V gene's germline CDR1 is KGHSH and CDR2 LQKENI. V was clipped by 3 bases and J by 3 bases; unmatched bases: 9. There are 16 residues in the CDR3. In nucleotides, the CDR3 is TGTGCCAGCTCACCTCTACAGGGGGCGACGGACTACGAGCAGTACTTC. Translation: CASSPLQGATDYEQYF.

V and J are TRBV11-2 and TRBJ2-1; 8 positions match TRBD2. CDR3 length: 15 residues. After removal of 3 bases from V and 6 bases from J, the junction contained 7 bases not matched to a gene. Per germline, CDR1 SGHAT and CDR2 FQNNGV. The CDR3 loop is CASSLLAGLVNEQFF. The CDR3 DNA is TGTGCCAGCAGCTTGTTAGCGGGGTTAGTCAATGAGCAGTTCTTC.

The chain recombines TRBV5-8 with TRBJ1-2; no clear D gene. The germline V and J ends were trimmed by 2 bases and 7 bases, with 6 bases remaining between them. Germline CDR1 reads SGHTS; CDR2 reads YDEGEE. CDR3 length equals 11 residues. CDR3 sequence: CASSFSRGYTF. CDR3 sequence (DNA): TGTGCCAGCAGCTTTAGTCGTGGCTACACCTTC.

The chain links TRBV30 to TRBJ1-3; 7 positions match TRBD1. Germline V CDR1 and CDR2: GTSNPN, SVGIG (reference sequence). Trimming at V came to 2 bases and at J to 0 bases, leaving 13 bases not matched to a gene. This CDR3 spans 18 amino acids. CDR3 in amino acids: CAWSSRWDSGPSGNTIYF. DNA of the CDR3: TGTGCCTGGAGTTCCCGTTGGGACAGCGGCCCCTCTGGAAACACCATATATTTT.